The present T cell receptor beta chain was sequenced within a study of cytomegalovirus exposure and HLA in healthy donors (dated by TCRdb to 2015 to 2018). As for the study more broadly: An earlier analysis of about 560 of the donors reported approximately 280 Gb of sequence data and roughly 120 million unique TCR beta sequences obtained from about 179 million T cells. Typing coverage differed by locus: A, B, C, DRB1 and DQB1 were typed in about 620-630 donors, DQA1 in 500 to 550, DPA1 in around 600, and DPB1 in around 490. To predict cytomegalovirus infection status, the study combined high-throughput TCR immunosequencing, statistical association of individual TCRs with disease status, and machine learning. Because of strong linkage in the cohort, roughly five DR-DQ haplotypes were treated as single units for association and clustering. In an earlier analysis of more than 550 of the donors, high-throughput TCR beta sequencing was used to judge whether each TCR beta V gene segment behaved as functional or pseudogenic. The study used immunosequencing to profile the T cell repertoires of approximately 630 subjects and linked those repertoires to cytomegalovirus serostatus. Donor age, sex, ethnicity and CMV serostatus were compiled alongside the repertoire data. Every discovery cohort repertoire had been produced on one sequencing platform. HLA typing included class I and class II loci at four-digit resolution. Among a few hundred genotyped donors of the cohort, an average of about 240,000 unique TCR beta nucleotide sequences were sequenced per donor, around 20% of them non-productive. Besides the first cohort of 550 to 750 subjects, a separate validation cohort made up of 95 to 150 different subjects was used. To study patterns of TCR occurrence, a later analysis re-analyzed previously published TCR beta repertoires from just over 650 donors and added high-resolution HLA genotyping. The genetic ancestry cluster associated with self-reported Caucasian donors included 65% to 90% of the roughly 400 genotyped donors. An early release covering roughly 580 HLA-typed donors comprised about 300 gigabases of sequencing data and around 86 million unique TCR sequences. The study aimed to test whether cataloging public T cell receptors could reveal signatures of past pathogen exposure. In a later genetic analysis, genome-wide SNP genotypes for about three fifths of the 666 donors were used, and that subset was treated as a discovery cohort. In the later analysis, no new phenotypic data were used to find candidate immune exposures; instead, reliance was placed on TCR beta sequences and their occurrence across donors. Here is what the overall study found, with its caveats: A total of about 150 TCR beta chains were listed by the study as associated with cytomegalovirus. Because the 87-base-pair reads could not distinguish some IMGT-functional V segments, including TRBV6-2 and TRBV6-3, those segments were excluded. In a later genetic analysis, fewer N-insertions in productive TCRs were reported among donors in an Asian-associated ancestry cluster than the 666-donor mean. Sequencing depth was assumed to be roughly uniform across donors in the presence/absence analyses, though that assumption may not hold. The authors suggested that the approach could potentially be generalized to other disease states and immunological phenotypes. Roughly 15 rarely observed V segments, including chromosome 9 orphons, were excluded from the earlier analysis of just under 600 of the donors because counts were too low. Linkage disequilibrium might explain the correlated functional status among segregating V segments, but an unknown experimental factor could not be excluded. A later analysis reported that several top co-occurrence clusters appeared linked to parvovirus B19, influenza, CMV and Epstein-Barr virus. While some public TCRs were present in many individuals, most TCR sequences turned up only very rarely across donors. In this cohort, only TCR beta chains were sequenced, and detectable features were limited by the absence of alpha or paired-chain data. Cytomegalovirus status was reported to be diagnosed by the classifier with high specificity and sensitivity in both the original and validation cohorts. A cluster of highly shared sequence variants was judged likely to be a technical artifact of the sequencing pipeline. Strong co-occurrence of HLA alleles, especially DR and DQ, made assigning TCR associations to individual alleles difficult. A further reported finding was that TCR beta sequences accurately predicted the HLA-A and HLA-B alleles for most subjects in the first cohort. In a later analysis, HLA-associated TCR beta chains showed more clonal expansion and lower generation probabilities than non-associated chains that were equally common. CMV serostatus was the only immune exposure information available for the cohort. In vitro tests confirmed that three of the cytomegalovirus-associated TCR beta chains recognize cytomegalovirus antigens. Because HLA typing was missing for some donors at each locus, association tests included only the typed subset. In a later analysis, around 15,000 TCR beta sequences were associated with specific HLA alleles at a false discovery rate of 0.05. Most CMV-associated TCR beta chains appeared to be HLA-restricted in a later analysis, and the HLA associations seemed to be driven largely by CMV exposure. A later genetic analysis associated a missense DCLRE1C variant with V-gene and J-gene trimming of TCR beta chains, and an independent cohort replicated the association. In a later analysis, the rate of TCR association differed among HLA loci, with DRB1 alleles having the most associated TCRs and HLA-C alleles having the fewest. An earlier analysis of 587 of the donors showed that most TCR beta V segments appeared in productive rearrangements either about 87% or about 30% of the time, which broadly matched IMGT annotations.

The cohort consisted of 670 or so healthy bone marrow donors. All cohort members were sampled while nominally healthy, although unrecorded immune exposures were likely present. The donor tested CMV seronegative and was one of the 352 seronegative cohort members. A peripheral blood sample was collected from each donor, and TCR beta sequencing was performed on peripheral blood mononuclear cells. Genomic DNA extraction from the blood cell samples was performed with the Qiagen DNeasy Blood Extraction Kit. The germline V gene (reference sequence) supplies CDR1 SGHNT and CDR2 YYREEE. Including cysteine and phenylalanine, the CDR3 has 14 amino acids. Only CDR3 DNA remains: 42 bases, in frame from the first base. Relative to germline, V is 0 bases shorter and J is 1 base shorter, with 7 bases between their ends. The library was made by the immunoSEQ multiplex PCR assay. For the multiplex PCR, a mixture combining 60 forward primers for TCR Vbeta segments and 13 reverse primers for TCR Jbeta segments was used. The CDR3 region of rearranged TCR beta genes was amplified from genomic DNA by a multiplex PCR assay. On the Illumina HiSeq System, the amplified TCR beta libraries were sequenced as 87-base-pair reads. In the original analysis: A later analysis counted about 80 million unique TCR beta chains across the 666 repertoires, and approximately 11 million of these chains were shared by at least two donors. To remove PCR and sequencing errors, raw reads were error-corrected and collapsed into unique sequences using a nearest-neighbor algorithm that merged closely related sequences. Alignment of CDR3 sequences to IMGT reference sequences was used to assign V, D and J gene segments. For a sequence to be retained, a match of at least six nucleotides to both a V gene segment and a J gene segment was required. Rearrangements were classified as productive when the CDR3 lacked stop codons and remained in frame with V and J, and all other rearrangements were classified as non-productive. Following IMGT convention, CDR3 was defined as the stretch from the second conserved V-encoded cysteine to the conserved J-encoded phenylalanine. In an earlier analysis of around 640 of the donors, sequences lacking an unambiguous match to a single V gene segment were excluded. In an earlier analysis of 450 to 750 of the donors, a V segment was called functional when productive rearrangements were above 56.7%, and segregating when the standard deviation between donors exceeded 5%. To diagnose cytomegalovirus status from the catalog of TCR beta chain sequences, a statistical classification framework was built. A later analysis assigned V and J genes by comparing TCR nucleotide sequences with IMGT/GENE-DB human TR gene sequences. A later analysis assigned CDR3 sequences and most-parsimonious VDJ recombination scenarios with the TCRdist pipeline. A later analysis defined each TCR beta chain by its CDR3 amino acid sequence plus V-gene family, and excluded reads lacking a unique V-gene family. As a way to deal with suspected cross-contamination and a sequencing artifact, a later analysis dropped approximately 570 nucleotide sequences that were highly shared and had low generation probability. A later analysis calculated a clonal expansion index for each public chain from normalized within-repertoire ranks of inferred template counts. Generation probabilities in a later analysis came from a VDJ recombination model fitted to out-of-frame rearrangements, and those results were checked against IGoR. In a later analysis, TCR-TCR, TCR-HLA and TCR-CMV co-occurrence was scored with hypergeometric tests, and a repertoire-size bias correction was applied to TCR pairs. A later analysis estimated false discovery rates by permuting HLA or CMV assignments 20 times. A later analysis grouped co-occurring TCRs with DBSCAN, adding TCRdist sequence similarity when clustering within HLA-allele-positive subsets. For co-occurrence clustering, repertoires with fewer than 30,000 or more than 120,000 public chains were excluded, along with four to six repertoires with anomalous nucleotide sharing. TCRdb re-hosts the immuneACCESS table, in-frame sequences only. Its copies lack some clones; in the studies checked, an unresolved V gene accounts for under half of them, and the cause for the rest is not known. V and J calls and clone size are as listed in that table; D and trimming were resolved from the DNA. The sample table gives about 100,000 clones. The top ten hold about 0.59% of the sample.

Details on this clone: No cognate antigen has been identified for it.

This receptor chain uses TRBV5-4 and TRBJ1-1; a tentative D match to TRBD1 spans 5 bases. The material sequenced was PBMCs. This clonotype originated in a man in his forties or fifties in good health and CMV-seronegative. The bases read TGTGCCAGCAGCTTGGTAGGGGAGAACACTGAAGCTTTCTTT. Translated, this is CASSLVGENTEAFF. When the CDR3 is completed using the reference TRBV5-4 and TRBJ1-1 genes on either side, the full variable domain is ETGVTQSPTHLIKTRGQQVTLRCSSQSGHNTVSWYQQALGQGPQFIFQYYREEENGRGNFPPRFSGLQFPNYSSELNVNALELDDSALYLCASSLVGENTEAFFGQGTRLTVV.